Following are 32 T cell receptor beta chains from one sample sequenced in a study of T cell responses to AZD1222 COVID-19 vaccine. TCRdb keeps only in-frame clones here, not all; method: immunoSEQ multiplex PCR. Here the sample spans around 120,000 clones, roughly 90% being singletons. The source material was peripheral blood, sampled on day 0 of AZD1222 vaccination. These receptors came from an adult in good health.

CDR3 sequence reads: CASSFGQWGVSKGKVTQYF. The CDR3 DNA follows: TGTGCCAGCAGCTTTGGCCAATGGGGAGTTTCTAAGGGAAAGGTGACCCAGTACTTC. This chain links TRBV5-6 with TRBJ2-5; possibly TRBD2 for D (5 bases). Germline lookup yields CDR1 SGHDT and CDR2 YYEEEE. The CDR3 is made up of 19 amino acids. With 2 bases removed from V and 7 bases from J, the gap between germline ends came to 30 bases.

The V call is TRBV5-6, the J call TRBJ1-1; D gene uncertain. The CDR3 sequence is 13 residues long. The germline gives CDR1 SGHDT, CDR2 YYEEEE. V gave up 2 bases and J gave up 0 bases, with 5 bases separating them. CDR3 coding DNA: TGTGCCAGCAGCTTTGACCTGAACACTGAAGCTTTCTTT. Protein product: CASSFDLNTEAFF.

This clone was picked up one time. The chain has TRBV6-5 and TRBJ1-2, with 8 nucleotides matching TRBD1. CDR3 length: 16 residues. V lost 2 bases to trimming and J lost 2 bases; unmatched junction nucleotides: 7. The germline V gene encodes CDR1 MNHEY and CDR2 SVGAGI. The CDR3 DNA follows: TGTGCCAGCAGTTACACAAACAGGGGGGTGAACTATGGCTACACCTTC. Encoded protein: CASSYTNRGVNYGYTF.

V is TRBV19 and J is TRBJ1-6; TRBD1 is a possible D gene (6 bases). The germline gives CDR1 LNHDA, CDR2 SQIVND (reference sequence). Trimming left V 3 bases short and J 6 bases short, with 21 bases between. CDR3 size: 18 residues. The CDR3: CASSILGAGVRGNSPLHF. CDR3 DNA sequence: TGTGCCAGTAGTATTCTGGGGGCTGGAGTGAGAGGTAATTCACCCCTCCACTTT.

The genes are TRBV19 and TRBJ1-1; D is undetermined. Germline V gene data show CDR1 as LNHDA and CDR2 as SQIVND (reference sequence). The CDR3 is 12 amino acids. Between the trimmed V and J ends, which lost 8 bases and 3 bases, there was a span of 10 bases. This CDR3 reads CASGRRDTEAFF. The CDR3 nucleotides read TGTGCCAGTGGCAGGAGGGACACTGAAGCTTTCTTT.

V and J are TRBV5-1 and TRBJ1-2; maybe TRBD1 (5 bases). CDR3 length equals 16 residues. The V gene lost 5 bases and the J gene lost 0 bases, with 17 bases spanning the gap. Germline V gene sequence: CDR1 SGHRS, CDR2 YFSETQ. The CDR3 sequence: CASSSTGAATNYGYTF. In nucleotides, the CDR3 is TGCGCCAGCAGTTCTACCGGGGCCGCGACTAACTATGGCTACACCTTC.

V usage is TRBV10-1 and J usage is TRBJ1-5; 9 nucleotides match TRBD1. Unmatched junction bases numbered 4, after V lost 5 bases and J lost 2 bases. In germline, CDR1 is WNHNN, CDR2 SYGVQD (reference sequence). CDR3 size: 15 residues. In DNA form, the CDR3 reads TGCGCCAGCAGTTTGGACAGGGGTGGCAATCAGCCCCAGCATTTT. This sequence encodes CASSLDRGGNQPQHF.

The chain joins TRBV27 to TRBJ1-1; D call uncertain. V lost 3 bases and J lost 3, with 17 bases in between. Per germline, CDR1 MNHEY and CDR2 SMNVEV (reference sequence). There are 16 residues in the CDR3. The CDR3 coding sequence is TGTGCCAGCAGTTTGGAGAAGGGAAGCGGATACACTGAAGCTTTCTTT. Translating it yields CASSLEKGSGYTEAFF.

The chain is built from TRBV19 and TRBJ1-1, with D perhaps matching TRBD1 (5 bases). Trimming took off 1 base at V and 5 bases at J, with 14 bases between the two ends. This CDR3 is built from 15 residues. The V gene's germline CDR1 is LNHDA and CDR2 SQIVND (reference sequence). The CDR3 DNA follows: TGTGCCAGTAGTATAGGTGGCAGGGTAGTAACTGAAGCTTTCTTT. It specifies CASSIGGRVVTEAFF.

This chain connects TRBV27 to TRBJ1-2; D unresolved. The germline V gene has CDR1 MNHEY and CDR2 SMNVEV (reference sequence). V lost 0 bases to trimming and J lost 5 bases, with 10 bases between them. The CDR3 is made up of 14 amino acids. CDR3 nucleotide sequence: TGTGCCAGCAGTTTATCGGGAGACCGGTATGGCTACACCTTC. Residues: CASSLSGDRYGYTF.

The chain carries TRBV5-4 and TRBJ2-7, with D possibly matching TRBD1 (6 bases). The V gene lost 3 bases and the J gene lost 3 bases, with 10 bases spanning the gap. Germline-derived CDR1 and CDR2 are SGHNT and YYREEE (reference sequence). The CDR3 contains 13 residues. DNA for the CDR3: TGTGCCAGCAGCTACGGACAGAGCTACGAGCAGTACTTC. Its protein is CASSYGQSYEQYF.

This chain links TRBV7-9 with TRBJ2-1; no clear D. The germline V and J ends were trimmed by 5 bases and 1 base, with 9 bases remaining between them. The CDR3 consists of 14 residues. Germline assignment: CDR1 SEHNR and CDR2 FQNEAQ (reference sequence). CDR3 loop: CASSHTTSYNEQFF. The CDR3 nucleotides read TGTGCCAGCAGCCATACAACTTCCTACAATGAGCAGTTCTTC.

The chain combines TRBV28 with TRBJ2-7; D is undetermined. This CDR3 comprises 10 residues. Germline CDR1 reads MDHEN; CDR2 reads SYDVKM. V lost 3 bases, J lost 5 bases, and 2 bases lay in between. The CDR3 DNA is TGTGCCAGCAGTTTTCACGAGCAGTACTTC. Protein sequence: CASSFHEQYF.

The chain joins TRBV6-4 to TRBJ1-5, with D uncertain. V was clipped by 3 bases and J by 1 base, with 4 bases between them. This CDR3 is 13 amino acids long. Germline CDR1 is MRHNA and CDR2 is SNTAGT. CDR3 amino acids: CASSESSNQPQHF. CDR3 nucleotide sequence: TGTGCCAGCAGTGAGTCAAGCAATCAGCCCCAGCATTTT.

V usage is TRBV3-1 (or the pseudogene TRBV3-2) and J usage is TRBJ2-7; D is undetermined. The germline CDR1 and CDR2 sequences are LGHDT and YNNKEL (reference sequence). The V end was cut by 1 base, the J end by 0 bases, with 10 bases between. This CDR3 region has 15 residues. For the CDR3, the DNA is TGTGCCAGCAGCCAAGTATGGGTCGCCTCCTACGAGCAGTACTTC. Protein sequence: CASSQVWVASYEQYF.

V is TRBV3-1 (or the pseudogene TRBV3-2) and J is TRBJ2-4; the D gene is possibly TRBD2 (6 bases). With 0 bases removed from V and 3 bases from J, the gap between germline ends came to 12 bases. CDR3 length: 16 amino acids. Per germline, CDR1 LGHDT and CDR2 YNNKEL (reference sequence). The CDR3 sequence is CASSQDAGSGKNIQYF. CDR3 nucleotides: TGTGCCAGCAGCCAAGATGCGGGGTCCGGCAAAAACATTCAGTACTTC.

The rearrangement joins TRBV7-2 to TRBJ2-3; 8 nucleotides align to TRBD1. After removal of 6 bases from V and 4 bases from J, the junction contained 9 bases not matched to a gene. The CDR3 contains 15 residues. The V gene's germline CDR1 is SGHTA and CDR2 FQGNSA. The CDR3 loop reads CASRGPGGASDTQYF. CDR3 DNA: TGTGCCAGCAGAGGCCCAGGGGGCGCGTCAGATACGCAGTATTTT.

This chain joins TRBV7-9 and TRBJ1-4; D is unclear. Trimming took 5 bases from V and 5 from J, leaving 12 bases between them. CDR3 size: 14 residues. Looked up from germline, CDR1 is SEHNR and CDR2 is FQNEAQ (reference sequence). CDR3: CASSLVGRNEKLFF. The CDR3 DNA reads TGTGCCAGCAGCCTGGTTGGGAGAAATGAAAAACTGTTTTTT. The full variable domain, completed using reference TRBV7-9 and TRBJ1-4, is DTGVSQNPRHKITKRGQNVTFRCDPISEHNRLYWYRQTLGQGPEFLTYFQNEAQLEKSRLLSDRFSAERPKGSFSTLEIQRTEQGDSAMYLCASSLVGRNEKLFFGSGTQLSVL.

The chain combines TRBV5-6 with TRBJ1-2; D not certain. This CDR3 is 13 amino acids long. The V and J ends lost 4 bases and 4 bases respectively, with 11 bases between them. Per the germline V gene, CDR1 is SGHDT and CDR2 is YYEEEE. The DNA for the CDR3 is TGTGCCAGCAGCGATGGACCTAGCTATGGCTACACCTTC. Its translation is CASSDGPSYGYTF.

The rearrangement uses TRBV1 and TRBJ2-2. TRBV1 is described as a pseudogene. This CDR3 is built from 15 residues. CDR3 nucleotide sequence: TGCACCAGCAGCCAAGGGCCGGCTCGCACCGGGGAGCTGTTTTTT. It specifies CTSSQGPARTGELFF.

This chain uses TRBV6-4 with TRBJ2-3, with TRBD2 identical over 8 bases. V lost 0 bases and J lost 4; bases outside the gene matches: 3. The CDR3 covers 15 residues. The germline gives CDR1 MRHNA, CDR2 SNTAGT. CDR3 nucleotide sequence: TGTGCCAGCAGTGACTCCGGGGGGGCCGCAGATACGCAGTATTTT. It codes for CASSDSGGAADTQYF.

The chain carries TRBV10-3 and TRBJ1-2; TRBD1 aligns across 8 bases. Unmatched junction bases numbered 4, after V lost 0 bases and J lost 4 bases. Germline CDR1 reads ENHRY; CDR2 reads SYGVKD. The CDR3 spans 15 residues. CDR3 DNA sequence: TGTGCCATCAGTGAGTCCTTAACAGGGGGCTATGGCTACACCTTC. Residues: CAISESLTGGYGYTF.

This rearrangement joins TRBV19 to TRBJ2-2, with 9 nucleotides matching TRBD1. Germline V gives CDR1 LNHDA, CDR2 SQIVND (reference sequence). This CDR3 region has 16 residues. The trim removed 5 bases at V and 2 bases at J, leaving 6 bases unmatched. The CDR3 loop is CASSPRTGVNTGELFF. The CDR3 nucleotides are TGTGCCAGTAGTCCCAGGACAGGGGTAAACACCGGGGAGCTGTTTTTT.

This clone was seen only a few times. This chain joins TRBV3-1 (or the pseudogene TRBV3-2) and TRBJ1-1, with D hard to call. Germline V gene sequence: CDR1 LGHDT, CDR2 YNNKEL (reference sequence). The V end lost 1 base, the J end lost 0 bases, and 3 bases lay between the germline ends. The CDR3 runs to 13 residues. As DNA, the CDR3 is TGTGCCAGCAGCCAAGCACTGAACACTGAAGCTTTCTTT. Translation gives CASSQALNTEAFF.

The chain uses TRBV4-3 and TRBJ1-2, with 8 bases fitting TRBD1. Germline trimming cut 0 bases from V and 7 bases from J; bases unmatched to any gene: 7. Germline CDR1 is LGHNA and CDR2 is YSLEER. This CDR3 region has 15 residues. CDR3 DNA: TGCGCCAGCAGCCAAGAGCTGTCAGGGGGCGTTGGCTACACCTTC. Encoded protein: CASSQELSGGVGYTF.

The chain links TRBV2 to TRBJ1-1, with 8 bases matching TRBD1. CDR3 length equals 15 residues. Germline V gene lookup returns CDR1 SNHLY and CDR2 FYNNEI. V lost 8 bases to trimming and J lost 1 base; unmatched junction nucleotides: 9. CDR3 in DNA: TGTGCCAGCTTTAGGTCGGGACAGGCGAACACTGAAGCTTTCTTT. It codes for CASFRSGQANTEAFF.

The chain joins TRBV3-1 (or the pseudogene TRBV3-2) to TRBJ2-2; D not certain. Trimming pared 5 bases from V and 4 bases from J, leaving 5 bases between. There are 12 residues in the CDR3. From germline, CDR1 is LGHDT and CDR2 YNNKEL (reference sequence). The CDR3 DNA reads as TGTGCCAGCAGCGGCCTCACCGGGGAGCTGTTTTTT. As protein: CASSGLTGELFF.

For the CDR3, the DNA is TGTGCCAGCAGTGACAGGGAGTTCGAGACTAATGAAAAACTGTTTTTT. Translating it yields CASSDREFETNEKLFF. The genes are TRBV6-4 and TRBJ1-4; D call uncertain. The CDR3 is made up of 16 amino acids. Trimming cost V 2 bases and J 2 bases, with 12 bases left between them. Germline loops: CDR1 MRHNA, CDR2 SNTAGT.

The rearrangement joins TRBV3-1 (or the pseudogene TRBV3-2) to TRBJ2-7; D may be TRBD2 (6 bases). Germline-derived CDR1 and CDR2 are LGHDT and YNNKEL (reference sequence). This CDR3 is built from 14 residues. Trimming pared 5 bases from V and 3 bases from J, leaving 14 bases between. The CDR3 reads CASSEPLAYYEQYF. The DNA of the CDR3 is TGTGCCAGCAGCGAACCCCTAGCGTACTACGAGCAGTACTTC.

The V gene is TRBV7-2, the J gene TRBJ1-3; no definite D call. The CDR3 extends over 12 amino acids. Germline V gene sequence: CDR1 SGHTA, CDR2 FQGNSA. V was pared by 8 bases and J by 2 bases, with 7 bases between. The CDR3 coding sequence is TGTGCCAGCGGAGCGGCTGGAAACACCATATATTTT. Its protein is CASGAAGNTIYF.

This chain uses TRBV19 with TRBJ2-6; D not certain. Germline CDR1 reads LNHDA; CDR2 reads SQIVND (reference sequence). Trimming left V 11 bases short and J 4 bases short, with 12 bases between. The CDR3 has 13 amino acids. Here the CDR3 DNA reads TGTGCCTCCATCGGATACGGGGCCAACGTCCTGACTTTC. Protein: CASIGYGANVLTF.

The chain combines TRBV7-9 with TRBJ2-7, with TRBD1 as a possible D gene (6 bases). This CDR3 is built from 13 residues. CDR1 is SEHNR and CDR2 is FQNEAQ in the germline V gene (reference sequence). The V end lost 3 bases, the J end lost 3 bases, and 9 bases lay between the germline ends. CDR3 in amino acids: CASSLIQGYEQYF. Written as DNA, the CDR3 is TGTGCCAGCAGCTTGATACAGGGCTACGAGCAGTACTTC. The full variable domain, completed using reference TRBV7-9 and TRBJ2-7, is DTGVSQNPRHKITKRGQNVTFRCDPISEHNRLYWYRQTLGQGPEFLTYFQNEAQLEKSRLLSDRFSAERPKGSFSTLEIQRTEQGDSAMYLCASSLIQGYEQYFGPGTRLTVT.